The 22 T cell receptor beta chains below come from one sample, sequenced in a study of vaccination and CD4 T cells after COVID-19. Antigen specificity for these receptors is unknown. The treatment: approximately 10-day PBMC culture with coronavirus spike peptide pools or control peptides (ViraFEST assay). The Oncomine TCR Beta short-read assay was applied to DNA of cultured CD4+ T cells. TCRdb reprocessed the PCR reads with MiXCR, giving one entry per CDR3 protein. In the table there are more than 9,500 distinct CDR3 sequences, around two fifths of which are singletons. The material sequenced was cultured CD4+ T cells from blood. All receptors derive from a human donor with COVID-19.

The sample holds a few counts of this clonotype. The rearrangement uses TRBV4-3 and TRBJ1-6; D perhaps matches TRBD1 (6 bases). The CDR3 has 17 amino acids. Trimming took 1 base from V and 7 from J, leaving 17 bases between them. From germline, CDR1 is LGHNA and CDR2 YSLEER. CDR3 loop: CASSQVGTSRGNSPLHF. CDR3 in DNA: TGCGCCAGCAGCCAAGTAGGGACATCCCGTGGGAATTCACCCCTCCACTTT.

The chain recombines TRBV7-3 with TRBJ2-5; D gene ambiguous. The CDR3 extends over 14 amino acids. Trimming left V 5 bases short and J 5 bases short, with 15 bases between. The V gene's germline CDR1 is SGHTA and CDR2 FQGTGA. The CDR3 protein is CASSPNGPRETQYF. The CDR3 nucleotides are TGTGCCAGCAGCCCCAATGGACCTAGGGAGACCCAGTACTTC.

The CDR3 DNA is TGTGCCAGCTCTCGGGCAGGAGGGCAGCCCCAGCATTTT. Amino acid sequence: CASSRAGGQPQHF. V is TRBV18 and J is TRBJ1-5, with D unclear. Germline V gives CDR1 KGHSH, CDR2 LQKENI. The CDR3 spans 13 residues. Between the trimmed V and J ends, which lost 6 bases and 7 bases, there was a span of 13 bases.

J is TRBJ1-3 and V is TRBV4-2; TRBD1 matches 7 bases. Trimming took 1 base from V and 4 from J; bases not matched to a gene: 4. Germline CDR1 and CDR2: LGHNA and YNFKEQ. This CDR3 region has 15 residues. The CDR3 loop is CASSQVTGAGNTIYF. The CDR3, as DNA: TGTGCCAGCAGCCAAGTAACAGGGGCGGGAAACACCATATATTTT.

The chain employs TRBV20-1 and TRBJ2-7, with TRBD1 identical over 8 bases. Germline CDR1 is DFQATT and CDR2 is SNEGSKA (reference sequence). This CDR3 is 15 amino acids long. The V and J ends lost 2 bases and 9 bases, in that order; junction bases with no gene match: 15. CDR3 nucleotide sequence: TGCAGTGCTAGACCGGACCACGGGACAGGACAAGGGCAGTACTTC. Translation gives CSARPDHGTGQGQYF.

This chain uses TRBV20-1 with TRBJ1-2, with 8 bases aligning to TRBD1. Germline assignment: CDR1 DFQATT and CDR2 SNEGSKA (reference sequence). The CDR3 sequence is 14 residues long. J gave up 4 bases and V 5 bases, and 9 bases lay outside the gene matches. The CDR3 is CSALSWGQVYGYTF. CDR3 in DNA: TGCAGTGCTTTGTCATGGGGACAGGTCTATGGCTACACCTTC.

This clonotype was found a few times. The rearrangement links TRBV18 to TRBJ2-5; no clear D. CDR1 is KGHSH and CDR2 is LQKENI in the germline V gene. This CDR3 has 14 residues. Between the trimmed V and J ends, which lost 4 bases and 3 bases, there was a span of 12 bases. The CDR3 DNA reads as TGTGCCAGCTCACGGTCAAGTTTGGAAGAGACCCAGTACTTC. Amino acid sequence: CASSRSSLEETQYF.

The chain employs TRBV4-2 and TRBJ2-7; D possibly corresponds to TRBD1 (8 bases). CDR1 is LGHNA, CDR2 YNFKEQ, per germline. V lost 2 bases, J lost 1 base, and 21 bases lay in between. This CDR3 is 18 amino acids long. The CDR3 DNA reads TGTGCCAGCAGCCAACCGACAGGGGCCGGGGGGCCTTCCTACGAGCAGTACTTC. Translating gives CASSQPTGAGGPSYEQYF.

This chain uses TRBV6-2 or TRBV6-3 with TRBJ1-5, with TRBD1 as a possible D gene (5 bases). In germline, CDR1 is MNHEY, CDR2 SVGEGT. The ends were cut back, 6 bases at V and 6 bases at J, with 18 bases in the middle. The CDR3 extends over 15 amino acids. CDR3 coding DNA: TGTGCCAGCAGCGCCACAGGTAGTTGGTCTCAGCCCCAGCATTTT. Translation: CASSATGSWSQPQHF.

This clonotype was seen more than once but under ten times. This chain joins TRBV5-1 and TRBJ1-4; possibly TRBD1 for D (5 bases). This CDR3 has 13 amino acids. The germline CDR1 and CDR2 sequences are SGHRS and YFSETQ. V was shortened by 4 bases and J by 3 bases, with 7 bases between the two germline ends. CDR3 region: CASSTGPNEKLFF. CDR3 in DNA: TGCGCCAGCAGCACGGGACCTAATGAAAAACTGTTTTTT.

This clonotype is deemed medium-sized. This rearrangement joins TRBV6-1 to TRBJ1-3, with D perhaps matching TRBD1 (5 bases). The germline gives CDR1 MNHNS, CDR2 SASEGT. V was cut by 6 bases and J by 0 bases, with 18 bases left in between. CDR3 length: 17 residues. The CDR3 loop reads CASRSSGFGLSGNTIYF. The CDR3 nucleotides read TGTGCCAGCAGATCTTCAGGGTTTGGTCTCTCTGGAAACACCATATATTTT.

The rearrangement links TRBV7-3 to TRBJ2-2, with D hard to call. The V gene's germline CDR1 is SGHTA and CDR2 FQGTGA. V lost 7 bases, J lost 4 bases, and 10 bases lay in between. CDR3 size: 13 residues. CDR3 coding DNA: TGTGCCAGCAATAGCAAGGCCACCGGGGAGCTGTTTTTT. Translation gives CASNSKATGELFF. Full variable domain (outside the CDR3, taken from reference TRBV7-3 and TRBJ2-2): GAGVSQTPSNKVTEKGKYVELRCDPISGHTALYWYRQSLGQGPEFLIYFQGTGAADDSGLPNDRFFAVRPEGSVSTLKIQRTERGDSAVYLCASNSKATGELFFGEGSRLTVL.

The genes are TRBV6-2 or TRBV6-3 and TRBJ2-2, with a tentative D call TRBD2 (7 bases). The CDR3 runs to 18 residues. Trimming took off 2 bases at V and 1 base at J, with 17 bases between the two ends. Germline CDR1 MNHEY, CDR2 SVGEGT. The chain's CDR3 is CASSYPGGQGWNTGELFF. The CDR3 DNA sequence: TGTGCCAGCAGTTACCCGGGGGGCCAGGGTTGGAACACCGGGGAGCTGTTTTTT.

V is TRBV7-2 and J is TRBJ2-6; D is ambiguous. This CDR3 spans 15 amino acids. Per germline, CDR1 SGHTA and CDR2 FQGNSA. V lost 5 bases and J lost 7, with 15 bases in between. The CDR3 sequence: CASSLLLGGANVLTF. For the CDR3, the DNA is TGTGCCAGCAGCCTTCTACTGGGTGGAGCCAACGTCCTGACTTTC.

This clonotype was detected a few times. The chain combines TRBV14 with TRBJ1-2; 11 nucleotides agree with TRBD1. The CDR3 runs to 13 residues. V was clipped by 3 bases and J by 6 bases; unmatched bases: 0. Germline-derived CDR1 and CDR2 are SGHDN and FVKESK. The CDR3 loop reads CASSQDRGHGYTF. CDR3 DNA sequence: TGTGCCAGCAGCCAGGACAGGGGGCATGGCTACACCTTC.

There are a few counts of this clonotype. This chain joins TRBV11-2 and TRBJ2-7, with D uncertain. V was trimmed by 4 bases and J by 3 bases, leaving 13 bases between them. The CDR3 loop spans 14 amino acids. The germline gives CDR1 SGHAT, CDR2 FQNNGV. CDR3 loop: CASSSRMRNYEQYF. The CDR3 DNA follows: TGTGCCAGCAGCTCAAGAATGAGGAACTACGAGCAGTACTTC.

This clonotype was observed a handful of times. The V gene is TRBV20-1, the J gene TRBJ2-1; D may be TRBD1 (5 bases). The CDR3 spans 11 residues. Germline CDR1 DFQATT, CDR2 SNEGSKA (reference sequence). Between the trimmed V and J ends, which lost 6 bases and 6 bases, there was a span of 9 bases. The CDR3 reads CSASRVNEQFF. The CDR3, as DNA: TGCAGTGCATCCAGGGTCAATGAGCAGTTCTTC.

V usage is TRBV11-2 and J usage is TRBJ2-3; D is possibly TRBD2 (5 bases). CDR1 SGHAT and CDR2 FQNNGV come from the germline V gene. Trimming removed 4 bases at V and 8 bases at J, with 19 bases between. The CDR3 consists of 15 residues. CDR3: CASSSGPSEGSTQYF. CDR3 bases: TGTGCCAGCAGCTCCGGACCTAGTGAGGGTTCTACGCAGTATTTT.

V usage is TRBV12-3 or TRBV12-4 and J usage is TRBJ2-1, with 14 bases fitting TRBD2. V gave up 7 bases and J gave up 10 bases; unmatched junction bases: 6. The CDR3 has 14 amino acids. CDR3 DNA: TGTGCCAGCAATAGACTAGCGGGGGGGCACGAGCAGTTCTTC. It yields the protein CASNRLAGGHEQFF.

Only a few counts were recorded for this clonotype. V and J are TRBV2 and TRBJ2-7; 7 bases line up with TRBD1. V was clipped by 2 bases and J by 6 bases; unmatched bases: 1. Germline assignment: CDR1 SNHLY and CDR2 FYNNEI. This CDR3 comprises 12 residues. CDR3 sequence (DNA): TGTGCCAGCAGTGAAAGACAGGGCGAGCAGTACTTC. Protein: CASSERQGEQYF.

The chain links TRBV18 to TRBJ2-3; D not resolved. Germline CDR1 KGHSH, CDR2 LQKENI. This CDR3 contains 12 residues. Trimming removed 6 bases from V and 0 bases from J, with 4 bases in between. The CDR3 sequence: CASSASTDTQYF. For the CDR3, the DNA is TGTGCCAGCTCCGCTAGCACAGATACGCAGTATTTT. The full variable domain, completed using reference TRBV18 and TRBJ2-3, is NAGVMQNPRHLVRRRGQEARLRCSPMKGHSHVYWYRQLPEEGLKFMVYLQKENIIDESGMPKERFSAEFPKEGPSILRIQQVVRGDSAAYFCASSASTDTQYFGPGTRLTVL.

The chain joins TRBV10-2 to TRBJ2-4; D perhaps matches TRBD2 (6 bases). Germline loops: CDR1 WSHSY, CDR2 SAAADI. The CDR3 sequence is 15 residues long. V was cut by 8 bases and J by 7 bases, with 21 bases left in between. CDR3 DNA sequence: TGCGCCAGCTCCCAACCAGGCGGGGCGTCGAACATTCAGTACTTC. Translated: CASSQPGGASNIQYF.